This T cell receptor beta chain stems from a study of neoadjuvant nivolumab and ipilimumab in lung cancer (dated by TCRdb to between 2020 and 2021). Background for the entire study: Nivolumab was given at 3 mg/kg intravenously on days 1, 15 and 29, and the combination arm added ipilimumab 1 mg/kg on day 1 only. The trial treated 40 to 45 patients with operable NSCLC: some 23 were randomized to nivolumab monotherapy and around 21 to nivolumab plus ipilimumab. For each study arm, the primary endpoint of the trial was the rate of major pathologic response (MPR) in the intention-to-treat population. Seven patients had matched pretherapy and resected tumor pairs analyzed, with four treated with nivolumab and three with nivolumab plus ipilimumab. TCR repertoires in pretherapy (baseline) peripheral blood were compared with TCR repertoires in tumors resected at surgery after neoadjuvant immune checkpoint blockade. General conclusions and limits of the study: From pretherapy to surgery, tumor T-cell richness and clonality went up in three of three dual-therapy tumors, versus only two of four nivolumab-treated tumors. Pretherapy blood TCR richness correlated positively with richness in tumors resected after neoadjuvant therapy (Spearman R of about 0.81). TCR richness and clonality were greater in resected tumors than in tumor-adjacent uninvolved lung, and increases were seen in more dual-therapy-treated tumors. No significant correlation was found between TCR clonality and pathologic tumor regression, and only one major-pathologic-response sample was available for the clonality analysis. TCR sequencing was performed in a small number of samples.

The library was generated by the immunoSEQ multiplex PCR assay. The study's processing was this. Repertoires were summarized by richness and clonality, and significantly expanded and contracted clones were identified between pre- and post-therapy samples. As stored in TCRdb, this immuneACCESS dataset retains in-frame rearrangements with V and J assigned. A fraction of the clones does not appear; measured against another copy, unresolved V genes explain less than half of the discrepancy, and the remainder lacks a known reason. For V, J and clone size, that table is used; D and trimming come from the DNA. Present in this sample are about 26,000 clones, 80% to 85% of which were seen just once. The ten largest make up more than 6.5% of the sample. Comments on this clone: It has no known antigen specificity. One base away there is no much larger clone; base qualities are not given.

Explained via the paper, the time point label denotes: at surgical resection after neoadjuvant nivolumab +/- ipilimumab. Samples came from the phase 2 randomized NEOSTAR trial, which tested neoadjuvant nivolumab or nivolumab plus ipilimumab followed by surgery in operable NSCLC. The germline V gene (reference sequence) yields SGHAT for CDR1 and FQDESV for CDR2. The CDR3 covers 13 residues, taking in both the cysteine and the phenylalanine. Here the CDR3 DNA is all that survives: 39 bases in frame from base 1. V has 4 bases trimmed and J has 7 bases trimmed; junction bases matching no gene number 6. This clonotype was obtained from an adult with non-small cell lung cancer. The sample consisted of tumor tissue, taken after neoadjuvant nivolumab, alone or with ipilimumab, at or shortly before surgery. The chain was built from TRBV11-1 and TRBJ1-1; 7 junctional bases match TRBD1. CDR3 region: CASSSTNRGEAFF. The base sequence is TGTGCCAGCAGCTCCACCAACAGGGGTGAAGCTTTCTTT.